These T cell receptor beta chains were read from a single sample in a study of control samples from healthy donors and cancer patients. Clones were read by immunoSEQ multiplex PCR, and TCRdb kept only the in-frame ones, dropping some. The table shows tens of thousands of clones, with approximately 91% occurring only once. The source material was blood. These receptors all come from a woman in her 30s in good health. The CDR3 runs from the conserved cysteine through the conserved F or W. Each record gives: V gene, D gene, clone size, J gene, CDR3 length, CDR3 protein, CDR3 DNA. The D gene is left open where the match is weak. Size tells how often a clone was seen (once, few, many) or the class of an expanded clone, and some rows leave it out.

V gene: TRBV12-3/TRBV12-4; D gene: NA; clone size: NA; J gene: TRBJ2-1; CDR3 length: 12; CDR3 protein: CASRPGEGEQFF; CDR3 DNA: TGTGCCAGCCGCCCCGGAGAGGGCGAACAGTTCTTC
V gene: TRBV19; D gene: TRBD1; clone size: NA; J gene: TRBJ1-6; CDR3 length: 15; CDR3 protein: CASRASRDSNSPLHF; CDR3 DNA: TGTGCCAGTAGAGCTAGCCGGGACAGCAATTCACCCCTCCACTTT
V gene: TRBV6-6; D gene: TRBD1; clone size: NA; J gene: TRBJ2-7; CDR3 length: 15; CDR3 protein: CASSYSGQGTYEQYF; CDR3 DNA: TGTGCCAGCAGTTACTCAGGACAGGGGACCTACGAGCAGTACTTC
V gene: TRBV2; D gene: NA; clone size: once; J gene: TRBJ1-1; CDR3 length: 16; CDR3 protein: CASSGAVRRSNTEAFF; CDR3 DNA: TGTGCCAGCAGTGGCGCCGTTCGGAGGTCGAACACTGAAGCTTTCTTT
V gene: TRBV5-6; D gene: TRBD2; clone size: NA; J gene: TRBJ2-5; CDR3 length: 14; CDR3 protein: CASSPSGLQETQYF; CDR3 DNA: TGTGCCAGCAGCCCTAGCGGCCTCCAAGAGACCCAGTACTTC
V gene: TRBV10-3; D gene: NA; clone size: NA; J gene: TRBJ2-7; CDR3 length: 14; CDR3 protein: CAISETGPSYEQYF; CDR3 DNA: TGTGCCATCAGTGAGACGGGGCCATCCTACGAGCAGTACTTC
V gene: TRBV5-4; D gene: TRBD1; clone size: NA; J gene: TRBJ1-6; CDR3 length: 14; CDR3 protein: CASSLRGLNSPLHF; CDR3 DNA: TGTGCCAGCAGCTTGAGGGGGCTCAATTCACCCCTCCACTTT
V gene: TRBV9; D gene: NA; clone size: NA; J gene: TRBJ1-6; CDR3 length: 15; CDR3 protein: CASSPLGRDNSPLHF; CDR3 DNA: TGTGCCAGCAGCCCCCTCGGACGAGATAATTCACCCCTCCACTTT
V gene: TRBV4-2; D gene: TRBD1; clone size: NA; J gene: TRBJ1-6; CDR3 length: 15; CDR3 protein: CASSPDRAGGSPLHF; CDR3 DNA: TGTGCCAGCAGCCCGGACAGGGCCGGTGGGTCACCCCTCCACTTT
V gene: TRBV4-1; D gene: NA; clone size: NA; J gene: TRBJ1-2; CDR3 length: 15; CDR3 protein: CASSTPRDWDYGYTF; CDR3 DNA: TGCGCCAGCAGCACACCAAGGGACTGGGACTATGGCTACACCTTC
V gene: TRBV9; D gene: TRBD2; clone size: NA; J gene: TRBJ2-1; CDR3 length: 18; CDR3 protein: CASSVGLAGGGGYNEQFF; CDR3 DNA: TGTGCCAGCAGCGTAGGACTAGCGGGAGGTGGGGGCTACAATGAGCAGTTCTTC
V gene: TRBV28; D gene: TRBD1; clone size: NA; J gene: TRBJ1-1; CDR3 length: 16; CDR3 protein: CASSLLGGGVDTEAFF; CDR3 DNA: TGTGCCAGCAGTTTATTAGGGGGCGGGGTAGACACTGAAGCTTTCTTT
V gene: TRBV9; D gene: NA; clone size: few; J gene: TRBJ2-1; CDR3 length: 15; CDR3 protein: CASSVLDGSYNEQFF; CDR3 DNA: TGTGCCAGCAGCGTCCTGGACGGCTCCTACAATGAGCAGTTCTTC
V gene: TRBV18; D gene: TRBD1; clone size: NA; J gene: TRBJ1-1; CDR3 length: 15; CDR3 protein: CASSRTGTGGTEAFF; CDR3 DNA: TGTGCCAGCTCACGGACCGGGACAGGGGGCACTGAAGCTTTCTTT
V gene: TRBV9; D gene: NA; clone size: NA; J gene: TRBJ1-1; CDR3 length: 14; CDR3 protein: CASSVGWGSTEAFF; CDR3 DNA: TGTGCCAGCAGCGTAGGGTGGGGGAGTACTGAAGCTTTCTTT
V gene: TRBV30; D gene: NA; clone size: NA; J gene: TRBJ1-4; CDR3 length: 12; CDR3 protein: CAWGGSGEKLFF; CDR3 DNA: TGTGCCTGGGGGGGGTCTGGGGAAAAACTGTTTTTT
V gene: TRBV4-1; D gene: NA; clone size: NA; J gene: TRBJ1-4; CDR3 length: 18; CDR3 protein: CASSQVMGTDATNEKLFF; CDR3 DNA: TGCGCCAGCAGCCAAGTAATGGGGACGGATGCAACTAATGAAAAACTGTTTTTT
V gene: TRBV7-9; D gene: TRBD2; clone size: many; J gene: TRBJ2-2; CDR3 length: 14; CDR3 protein: CASGRAGNTGELFF; CDR3 DNA: TGTGCCAGCGGGAGGGCGGGTAACACCGGGGAGCTGTTTTTT
V gene: TRBV4-1; D gene: NA; clone size: NA; J gene: TRBJ1-4; CDR3 length: 17; CDR3 protein: CASSQPPRGLTNEKLFF; CDR3 DNA: TGCGCCAGCAGCCAACCCCCCAGGGGCTTAACTAATGAAAAACTGTTTTTT
V gene: TRBV27; D gene: NA; clone size: NA; J gene: TRBJ1-4; CDR3 length: 14; CDR3 protein: CASSEAGEGEKLFF; CDR3 DNA: TGTGCCAGCAGCGAGGCAGGGGAGGGTGAAAAACTGTTTTTT
V gene: TRBV12-3/TRBV12-4; D gene: TRBD1; clone size: NA; J gene: TRBJ2-7; CDR3 length: 13; CDR3 protein: CASRRTGAYEQYF; CDR3 DNA: TGTGCCAGCAGAAGGACAGGGGCCTACGAGCAGTACTTC
V gene: TRBV6-2/TRBV6-3; D gene: NA; clone size: NA; J gene: TRBJ1-6; CDR3 length: 15; CDR3 protein: CASSHRGSYNSPLHF; CDR3 DNA: TGTGCCAGCAGCCACCGGGGCTCCTATAATTCACCCCTCCACTTT
V gene: TRBV7-3; D gene: TRBD1; clone size: NA; J gene: TRBJ2-5; CDR3 length: 16; CDR3 protein: CASSLTGAGGVETQYF; CDR3 DNA: TGTGCCAGCAGCTTAACCGGTGCAGGGGGCGTAGAGACCCAGTACTTC
V gene: TRBV7-2; D gene: NA; clone size: NA; J gene: TRBJ1-5; CDR3 length: 15; CDR3 protein: CASSFDSGGNQPQHF; CDR3 DNA: TGTGCCAGCAGCTTTGACTCGGGAGGGAATCAGCCCCAGCATTTT
V gene: TRBV6-1; D gene: NA; clone size: NA; J gene: TRBJ2-2; CDR3 length: 15; CDR3 protein: CASSEVIKNTGELFF; CDR3 DNA: TGTGCCAGCAGTGAAGTGATCAAGAACACCGGGGAGCTGTTTTTT
V gene: TRBV6-6; D gene: NA; clone size: NA; J gene: TRBJ1-6; CDR3 length: 19; CDR3 protein: CASSHPSLGAGTYNSPLHF; CDR3 DNA: TGTGCCAGCAGTCACCCTTCATTAGGGGCAGGGACGTATAATTCACCCCTCCACTTT
V gene: TRBV30; D gene: NA; clone size: NA; J gene: TRBJ1-2; CDR3 length: 13; CDR3 protein: CAWSVSTGYGYTF; CDR3 DNA: TGTGCCTGGAGTGTCTCTACAGGGTACGGCTACACCTTC
V gene: TRBV6-4; D gene: NA; clone size: NA; J gene: TRBJ1-5; CDR3 length: 15; CDR3 protein: CASSLRAGVGQPQHF; CDR3 DNA: TGTGCCAGCAGTCTTAGGGCAGGGGTTGGGCAGCCCCAGCATTTT
V gene: TRBV23-1; D gene: NA; clone size: NA; J gene: TRBJ1-1; CDR3 length: 9; CDR3 protein: CASSQKAFF; CDR3 DNA: TGCGCCAGCAGTCAAAAAGCTTTCTTT